This is a list of T cell receptor beta chains from one sample in a study of technical replicates of blood from a few donors. Assay used: immunoSEQ multiplex PCR; TCRdb lists only in-frame clones, some missing. Of approximately 41,000 clones in the sample, roughly 96% are singletons; the top ten hold approximately 0.37%. Sequencing used T cells isolated from PBMCs. These receptors were collected from a human donor in good health. Both conserved end residues are part of each CDR3. A D gene is named only where the DNA matches it firmly. Some rows mark clone size as missing; the rest say once, few, many or name a class of expanded clone.

D gene	J gene	V gene	clone size	CDR3 protein	CDR3 DNA
TRBD1	TRBJ2-7	TRBV2	NA	CASMHQGQGSGEQYF	TGTGCCAGCATGCACCAGGGACAGGGGTCCGGCGAGCAGTACTTC
TRBD2	TRBJ2-1	TRBV6-5	NA	CASSYLSGGLGNEQFF	TGTGCCAGCAGTTACCTTTCGGGAGGTTTAGGCAATGAGCAGTTCTTC
NA	TRBJ1-1	TRBV7-9	NA	CASSLGQGLAFF	TGTGCCAGCAGCTTAGGTCAGGGATTAGCTTTCTTT
TRBD1	TRBJ2-7	TRBV29-1	NA	CSVEDDWTGTYEQYF	TGCAGCGTTGAAGATGATTGGACAGGAACCTACGAGCAGTACTTC
TRBD1	TRBJ2-7	TRBV30	NA	CASTIPGQSYEQYF	TGTGCCTCGACTATACCGGGACAGTCCTACGAGCAGTACTTC
NA	TRBJ2-7	TRBV11-2	NA	CASSFGGSYEQYF	TGTGCCAGCAGCTTCGGAGGTTCCTACGAGCAGTACTTC
TRBD1	TRBJ2-1	TRBV15	NA	CATSGGQGLVNEQFF	TGTGCCACCAGCGGGGGACAGGGGTTGGTGAATGAGCAGTTCTTC
NA	TRBJ2-7	TRBV2	once	CASSGAYEQYF	TGTGCCAGCAGTGGAGCCTACGAGCAGTACTTC
NA	TRBJ2-3	TRBV21-1	NA	CASSKEAEAAPDTQYF	TGTGCCAGCAGCAAAGAGGCGGAGGCCGCCCCAGATACGCAGTATTTT
TRBD1	TRBJ2-7	TRBV6-1	NA	CASSEGQDASSYEQYF	TGTGCCAGCAGTGAGGGACAGGATGCTAGCTCCTACGAGCAGTACTTC
NA	TRBJ1-2	TRBV5-1	NA	CASSSVPPPTYGYTF	TGCGCCAGCAGCTCGGTGCCCCCACCTACCTATGGCTACACCTTC
TRBD1	TRBJ2-7	TRBV7-9	NA	CASSKRPGQSPILDEQYF	TGTGCCAGCAGCAAAAGACCGGGACAGTCACCTATCTTAGACGAGCAGTACTTC
TRBD2	TRBJ2-7	TRBV5-1	few	CASSLVSGTAQYF	TGCGCCAGCAGTTTGGTTAGCGGGACCGCTCAGTACTTC